This record looks at one T cell receptor beta chain sequence and its context. Its matching antigen is unknown. The record originates from a study of brain T cells in children with intractable seizures. General study results and limits: Absence of clones before surgery may stem from lower sequencing depth. HCMV serostatus was not known, and viral specificity came from CDR3 similarity only.

The time point was: blood from clinic visit 5 months post-surgery; TSC patient then seizure free. Only cases whose brain tissue showed the highest T cell transcript signatures were sequenced. The protocol was immunoSEQ multiplex PCR, while the TCRdb copy is restricted to in-frame clones and leaves out a portion. The profile shows about 340,000 clones, over 90% of them singletons. The CDR3 length is 15 residues. Germline CDR1 SEHNR, CDR2 FQNEAQ (reference sequence). Between the trimmed V and J ends, which lost 2 bases and 0 bases, there was a span of 8 bases. This sample comprised peripheral blood, obtained more than 4 months after surgery. V usage is TRBV7-9 and J usage is TRBJ2-1, with D unresolved. The TCR originated in a boy under three years old with tuberous sclerosis and intractable seizures. DNA for the CDR3: TGTGCCAGCAGCTTATTGCCGGGCTCCTACAATGAGCAGTTCTTC. It specifies CASSLLPGSYNEQFF.